This TCR beta chain originates from a study of blood T cells in healthy people across ages. A few counts support this clonotype. The CDR3 length is 16 residues. The junction had 3 bases not matched to a gene; V was cut back by 0 bases and J by 0 bases. From germline, CDR1 is LNHNV and CDR2 YYDKDF (reference sequence). Each sample yielded at least 5 micrograms of PBMC total RNA. It was with a sample-barcoded 5' primer and a J-beta primer mix that a second PCR of about 6 to 12 cycles was run. TCRdb fed the 5' RACE reads into MiXCR, producing one record per CDR3 protein. This sample has more than 500,000 distinct CDR3 sequences, with about 29% found just once. The same data also went into a second study, on T cells of mothers and their children. That work adds: The TCR beta CDR3 read count exceeded 8.5 million for each mother and was about 2.8 million for each child. Related mother-child pairs showed slightly higher but non-significant overlap than unrelated pairs.

V usage is TRBV15 and J usage is TRBJ2-3, with 7 bases that match TRBD2. The source is a boy aged 2 to 10 in good health. The sample taken for sequencing was blood. The CDR3 spells CATSRETSESTDTQYF. DNA of the CDR3: TGTGCCACCAGCAGAGAAACTAGCGAAAGCACAGATACGCAGTATTTT.